This T cell receptor beta chain was recovered during a study of blood T cell repertoires in COVID-19 (dated by TCRdb to 2019 to 2021). The study in broad terms: The collaborator samples originated in the United States, Italy and Spain and spanned the acute and convalescent phases of COVID-19. The prospective study material was composed of cDNA or gDNA derived from T cells, B-cell-depleted T cells, or PBMCs. The dataset comprised deeply sampled blood TCRbeta repertoires from subjects exposed to, actively infected with, or recovered from COVID-19. The repertoires were made available in a free public database intended to serve as a resource for research on the immune response to SARS-CoV-2. Samples came from the ongoing ImmuneRACE study (first 160 participants) plus 1,254 subjects from 6 global collaborators. A de-identified subject ID, COVID-19 status, age in years and sex were almost always included in the sample metadata. HLA class I and class II types, where available, came from metadata supplied by the sample provider rather than from assay-based typing. On the study overall, not on this receptor specifically: How much clinical and demographic metadata was included differed by source and by participant, and the metadata was provided uncurated.

Participants in the prospective study were aged about 18 to 95 years, lived in about two dozen United States geographic areas, and enrolled through a virtual design. In the prospective study, cohorts were assigned on the basis of participant-reported clinical history obtained from a screening survey and a study questionnaire. In the prospective study, mobile phlebotomists collected whole blood, serum and a nasopharyngeal or oropharyngeal swab from each participant. Prospective study participants could optionally give additional blood draws and questionnaires over a roughly 2-month period. Blood samples from the prospective study were shipped frozen or at room temperature prior to DNA extraction. Via the germline V gene, CDR1 is SQVTM and CDR2 ANQGSEA. The CDR3 measures 15 amino acids from cysteine to phenylalanine. CDR3 DNA only is kept here, 45 bases in frame from base 1. A distance of 20 bases separates the germline ends of V and J, which lose 3 bases and 8 bases respectively.

With regard to this clone: This clone's antigen is unknown. Per-base quality was not reported, and no clone a single base away is much larger than it.

TCRbeta CDR3 regions were amplified from genomic DNA by means of the immunoSEQ Assay, a bias-controlled multiplex PCR. The original methods were these. Nucleated cell counts per sample were estimated from amplification of reference gene primers within the assay. To quantify the absolute abundance of each unique TCRbeta CDR3 rearrangement, sequence reads were collapsed and filtered. For each sample, productive Simpson clonality was calculated by taking the square root of Simpson's diversity index across productive rearrangements. TCRdb retrieved this table from immuneACCESS and kept in-frame rearrangements only. Not all clones are present; in checked studies, unresolved V genes account for under half, and no reason is known for the remainder. V, J and clone size were drawn from that table, and D and trimming were deduced from the DNA. Counted in this sample were about 200,000 clones; over 85% of them appeared once. In total, the top ten clones hold 3% to 4% of the sample.

The specimen sequenced was PBMCs or T cells enriched from blood (not recorded which). The sequence derives from a woman aged 25 to 39 with acute COVID-19. The chain joins TRBV29-1 to TRBJ2-1; TRBD2 could be the D gene, as 5 bases match. The nucleotides read TGCAGCGTTGAGCTCCCGGGGATGGGGTATGATGAGCAGTTCTTC. The translation is CSVELPGMGYDEQFF.